The 30 T cell receptor beta chains in this list originate from one sample, sequenced in a study of blood T cell repertoires in COVID-19. Only in-frame clones appear in the TCRdb table, and some are missing; sequencing was by immunoSEQ multiplex PCR. The sample includes 160,000 or so clones, 70% to 85% seen only once; the top ten take just over 9.5%. Sequencing was performed on peripheral blood. The source is a woman aged 45-65 years with acute or convalescent COVID-19.

This chain links TRBV4-3 with TRBJ1-1; TRBD1 aligns across 9 bases. Losses at the gene ends were 5 bases for V and 4 bases for J; bases not matched to a gene: 5. CDR3 size: 14 residues. Per the germline V gene, CDR1 is LGHNA and CDR2 is YSLEER. In DNA, the CDR3 is TGCGCCAGCAGCTGGGACAGGGCGATCACTGAAGCTTTCTTT. It encodes CASSWDRAITEAFF.

This clone has a single count. The rearrangement links TRBV7-2 to TRBJ1-5; 8 bases agree with TRBD1. The CDR3 consists of 20 residues. The V gene's germline CDR1 is SGHTA and CDR2 FQGNSA. The J segment lost 0 bases and the V segment lost 0 bases, leaving 13 bases of the junction unmatched. In nucleotides, the CDR3 is TGTGCCAGCAGCTTAGCGCAGGGGGCGGCAGCCTACGATAGCAATCAGCCCCAGCATTTT. Residues: CASSLAQGAAAYDSNQPQHF.

The chain combines TRBV9 with TRBJ2-2; 11 bases match TRBD2. The ends lost 4 bases at V and 5 bases at J; junction bases unmatched: 4. CDR1 and CDR2 from the germline V gene are SGDLS and YYNGEE. This CDR3 is 15 amino acids long. The CDR3 here is CASSPRTSGTGELFF. The CDR3 DNA is TGTGCCAGCAGCCCCCGGACTAGCGGGACCGGGGAGCTGTTTTTT.

The chain links TRBV5-6 to TRBJ2-1, with 7 bases identical to TRBD2. The V gene's germline CDR1 is SGHDT and CDR2 YYEEEE. The CDR3 is 16 residues long. The J segment lost 6 bases and the V segment lost 4 bases, leaving 13 bases of the junction unmatched. CDR3 sequence: CASSQLRTSRANEQFF. CDR3 nucleotides: TGTGCCAGCAGCCAGCTTCGGACTAGTAGGGCCAATGAGCAGTTCTTC. The variable domain in full, completed from reference TRBV5-6 and TRBJ2-1, reads DAGVTQSPTHLIKTRGQQVTLRCSPKSGHDTVSWYQQALGQGPQFIFQYYEEEERQRGNFPDRFSGHQFPNYSSELNVNALLLGDSALYLCASSQLRTSRANEQFFGPGTRLTVL.

This chain uses TRBV6-5 with TRBJ1-1; no reliable D call. The CDR3 extends over 13 amino acids. CDR1 and CDR2 from the germline V gene are MNHEY and SVGAGI. The ends were cut back, 5 bases at V and 6 bases at J, with 13 bases in the middle. This CDR3 is CASSLEGSPEAFF. In DNA, the CDR3 is TGTGCCAGCAGTCTGGAGGGATCGCCTGAAGCTTTCTTT.

The CDR3 coding sequence is TGTGCCAGCAGCCTGGCCGGGACTAGCGGCGGGGAGACCCAGTACTTC. This codes for CASSLAGTSGGETQYF. This sequence joins TRBV7-3 and TRBJ2-5; 11 nucleotides line up with TRBD2. This CDR3 spans 16 amino acids. CDR1 SGHTA and CDR2 FQGTGA come from the germline V gene. With V trimmed by 5 bases and J by 5 bases, 10 bases remained unmatched.

This sequence joins TRBV10-1 and TRBJ2-7; the match to TRBD2 covers 9 bases. Germline V lookup: CDR1 WNHNN, CDR2 SYGVQD (reference sequence). With 3 bases clipped from V and 2 bases from J, the junction kept 29 bases outside the gene matches. The CDR3 runs 23 residues. The CDR3 coding sequence is TGCGCCAGCAGTGACCCCGGGGATAGCGGGAGTCTATTGCACCTAAGGTGGACCTACGAGCAGTACTTC. Amino acids: CASSDPGDSGSLLHLRWTYEQYF.

This chain links TRBV2 with TRBJ2-7, with a possible D match to TRBD2 (5 bases). CDR1 is SNHLY and CDR2 is FYNNEI in the germline V gene. V was pared by 4 bases and J by 7 bases, with 17 bases between. The CDR3 has 14 residues. The CDR3: CASSASRGQGEQYF. CDR3 DNA sequence: TGTGCCAGCAGTGCCTCTCGGGGTCAAGGAGAGCAGTACTTC.

The chain has TRBV28 and TRBJ1-2; no definite D call. Germline CDR1 reads MDHEN; CDR2 reads SYDVKM. V lost 5 bases, J lost 6 bases, and 16 bases lay in between. CDR3 length: 14 amino acids. The CDR3, as DNA: TGTGCCAGCAGTCCCCTTCGTACAGTCGATGGCTACACCTTC. Protein product: CASSPLRTVDGYTF.

This clone appeared a few times. This chain links TRBV19 with TRBJ2-6, with D perhaps TRBD2 (6 bases). Trimming took off 3 bases at V and 2 bases at J, with 14 bases between the two ends. CDR3 length: 17 amino acids. Germline-derived CDR1 and CDR2 are LNHDA and SQIVND (reference sequence). The CDR3 region is CASSIKEGRAGANVLTF. Here the CDR3 DNA reads TGTGCCAGTAGTATCAAGGAGGGCCGGGCTGGGGCCAACGTCCTGACTTTC.

This chain links TRBV7-2 with TRBJ2-3, with TRBD2 matching over 7 bases. Losses at the gene ends were 1 base for V and 5 bases for J; bases not matched to a gene: 0. The germline CDR1 and CDR2 sequences are SGHTA and FQGNSA. This CDR3 is built from 13 residues. The CDR3 reads CASSLEREDTQYF. Written as DNA, the CDR3 is TGTGCCAGCAGCTTAGAGCGGGAAGATACGCAGTATTTT. Filled out from reference TRBV7-2 and TRBJ2-3, the complete variable domain reads GAGVSQSPSNKVTEKGKDVELRCDPISGHTALYWYRQSLGQGLEFLIYFQGNSAPDKSGLPSDRFSAERTGGSVSTLTIQRTQQEDSAVYLCASSLEREDTQYFGPGTRLTVL.

The table lists this clone with a few counts. The J gene is TRBJ2-7, the V gene TRBV2; D gene ambiguous. CDR1 SNHLY and CDR2 FYNNEI come from the germline V gene. Trimming took off 3 bases at V and 3 bases at J, with 3 bases between the two ends. This CDR3 spans 11 amino acids. DNA for the CDR3: TGTGCCAGCAGTGATTACTACGAGCAGTACTTC. This codes for CASSDYYEQYF.

The rearrangement uses TRBV2 and TRBJ1-6; tentative D call: TRBD1 (6 bases). V lost 6 bases and J 7 bases, leaving 13 bases between the germline ends. Germline V gene lookup returns CDR1 SNHLY and CDR2 FYNNEI. The CDR3 spans 14 residues. CDR3: CASRPDRPNSPLHF. CDR3 coding DNA: TGTGCCAGCAGGCCTGACAGGCCAAATTCACCCCTCCACTTT.

V gene TRBV7-3 combines with J gene TRBJ1-2; a possible D gene is TRBD1 (6 bases). The CDR3 length is 13 residues. CDR1 and CDR2 from the germline V gene are SGHTA and FQGTGA. Trimming stripped 3 bases from V and 8 bases from J, with 13 bases between. The CDR3 spells CASSFRGSLGYTF. In DNA, the CDR3 is TGTGCCAGCAGCTTCAGGGGATCGCTAGGCTACACCTTC.

The chain carries TRBV5-7 and TRBJ1-4; 8 nucleotides agree with TRBD1. TRBV5-7 is an open reading frame whose function is uncertain. J lost 7 bases, V lost 4 bases, and 12 bases had no gene match. The CDR3 sequence is 16 residues long. CDR3 DNA: TGTGCCAGCAGCCCTTGGACAGGGAAGGGGGGTGAAAAACTGTTTTTT. It yields the protein CASSPWTGKGGEKLFF.

The rearrangement joins TRBV28 to TRBJ1-2; D is undetermined. Trimming left V 5 bases short and J 8 bases short, with 9 bases between. CDR3 length: 11 amino acids. The germline CDR1 and CDR2 sequences are MDHEN and SYDVKM. CDR3 DNA sequence: TGTGCCAGCAGTACCCTCGGGGGCTACACCTTC. Translating gives CASSTLGGYTF.

A few counts support this clone. The chain combines TRBV29-1 with TRBJ2-3, with 9 bases fitting TRBD2. This CDR3 has 13 residues. V shed 6 bases, J shed 5 bases, and the junction held 6 bases outside the gene matches. The germline gives CDR1 SQVTM, CDR2 ANQGSEA. CDR3 bases: TGCAGCGTAGTACTAGCGGGTAGAGATACGCAGTATTTT. It encodes CSVVLAGRDTQYF.

The rearrangement uses TRBV7-8 and TRBJ2-5; the match to TRBD2 covers 7 bases. The CDR3 is 15 amino acids. Germline values: CDR1 SGHVS, CDR2 FQNEAQ. V shed 5 bases and J 6 bases; nucleotides not matched to a gene: 12. Here the CDR3 DNA reads TGTGCCAGCAGCATTGCCGGGACTATAGCCAAGACCCAGTACTTC. As protein: CASSIAGTIAKTQYF.

The chain uses TRBV19 and TRBJ1-1; D gene uncertain. Germline V gene data show CDR1 as LNHDA and CDR2 as SQIVND (reference sequence). The CDR3 totals 12 residues. V lost 6 bases to trimming and J lost 1 base, with 6 bases between them. CDR3 coding DNA: TGTGCCAGTAGGAAGAGGAACACTGAAGCTTTCTTT. Encoded protein: CASRKRNTEAFF.

This clone showed up just once. The rearrangement links TRBV6-6 to TRBJ2-2; 12 nucleotides agree with TRBD2. Germline values: CDR1 MNHNY, CDR2 SVGAGI (reference sequence). This CDR3 is built from 16 residues. The J segment lost 0 bases and the V segment lost 6 bases, leaving 2 bases of the junction unmatched. The DNA of the CDR3 is TGTGCCAGCAGCCGGACTAGCGGGGCGAACACCGGGGAGCTGTTTTTT. Translated: CASSRTSGANTGELFF.

The count of this clone is one. J is TRBJ2-7 and V is TRBV18; TRBD1 matches at 8 bases. Germline assignment: CDR1 KGHSH and CDR2 LQKENI. V lost 3 bases, J lost 3 bases, and 10 bases stayed unmatched. The CDR3 has 16 amino acids. CDR3 bases: TGTGCCAGCTCACCCCCGCGGACAGGGCCATTCTACGAGCAGTACTTC. Its translation is CASSPPRTGPFYEQYF.

The chain's CDR3 is CASSVRGLEQYF. The CDR3 coding sequence is TGCGCCAGCAGCGTAAGGGGGCTTGAGCAGTACTTC. The chain employs TRBV5-1 and TRBJ2-7, with 7 nucleotides matching TRBD1. The CDR3 runs 12 residues. The V and J ends lost 4 bases and 7 bases, in that order; junction bases with no gene match: 5. Germline loops: CDR1 SGHRS, CDR2 YFSETQ.

The chain links TRBV7-9 to TRBJ1-2, with 7 positions matching TRBD1. Germline values: CDR1 SEHNR, CDR2 FQNEAQ (reference sequence). Trimming took 0 bases from V and 3 from J; bases not matched to a gene: 4. The CDR3 consists of 15 residues. Here the CDR3 reads CASSLALGTDYGYTF. For the CDR3, the DNA is TGTGCCAGCAGCTTAGCGCTCGGGACAGACTATGGCTACACCTTC.

The chain combines TRBV6-2 or TRBV6-3 with TRBJ2-3; tentatively, D is TRBD2 (6 bases). Germline values: CDR1 MNHEY, CDR2 SVGEGT. The CDR3 covers 15 residues. V was clipped by 0 bases and J by 2 bases, with 9 bases between them. The CDR3 loop reads CASSYSSGFTDTQYF. CDR3 DNA sequence: TGTGCCAGCAGTTACTCGAGCGGGTTCACAGATACGCAGTATTTT.

The chain joins TRBV6-4 to TRBJ1-6; D remains unclear. Trimming took 6 bases from V and 3 from J, leaving 12 bases between them. CDR3 length: 15 amino acids. Germline V gives CDR1 MRHNA, CDR2 SNTAGT. CDR3 sequence: CASSPEGGYNSPLHF. As DNA, the CDR3 is TGTGCCAGCAGCCCGGAGGGCGGCTATAATTCACCCCTCCACTTT.

The chain links TRBV4-3 to TRBJ2-2; 7 positions match TRBD1. The CDR3 is 17 residues long. CDR1 is LGHNA and CDR2 is YSLEER in the germline V gene. The trim removed 1 base at V and 5 bases at J, leaving 10 bases unmatched. CDR3 in DNA: TGCGCCAGCAGCCAAGGAACGAGGACAGGAATTACCGGGGAGCTGTTTTTT. Protein: CASSQGTRTGITGELFF.

CDR3 coding DNA: TGTGCCAGCAGCTTTGGCCTGCAGGGGGAGACCCAGTACTTC. It codes for CASSFGLQGETQYF. This chain connects TRBV5-6 to TRBJ2-5; D is possibly TRBD1 (6 bases). The germline V and J ends were trimmed by 2 bases and 5 bases, with 13 bases remaining between them. Germline values: CDR1 SGHDT, CDR2 YYEEEE. The CDR3 consists of 14 residues. Based on the CDR3 plus reference TRBV5-6 and TRBJ2-5, the full variable domain is DAGVTQSPTHLIKTRGQQVTLRCSPKSGHDTVSWYQQALGQGPQFIFQYYEEEERQRGNFPDRFSGHQFPNYSSELNVNALLLGDSALYLCASSFGLQGETQYFGPGTRLLVL.

The rearrangement links TRBV18 to TRBJ2-7; perhaps TRBD2 as D (5 bases). This CDR3 is 12 amino acids long. Trimming cost V 6 bases and J 5 bases, with 11 bases left between them. The germline V gene has CDR1 KGHSH and CDR2 LQKENI. The CDR3 is CASSSPADEQYF. In DNA form, the CDR3 reads TGTGCCAGCTCCTCACCAGCGGACGAGCAGTACTTC.

The V gene is TRBV3-1 (or the pseudogene TRBV3-2), the J gene TRBJ2-5; TRBD2 matches at 11 bases. This CDR3 contains 14 residues. From germline, CDR1 is LGHDT and CDR2 YNNKEL (reference sequence). Trimming at V came to 0 bases and at J to 11 bases, leaving 5 bases not matched to a gene. The CDR3 loop is CASSQDLAGGLQYF. The CDR3 region has the DNA TGTGCCAGCAGCCAAGATTTAGCGGGGGGGCTACAGTACTTC.

The chain has TRBV7-2 and TRBJ1-1; D is possibly TRBD1 (6 bases). Per the germline V gene, CDR1 is SGHTA and CDR2 is FQGNSA. The CDR3 length is 17 residues. V was cut by 5 bases and J by 1 base, with 20 bases left in between. CDR3 DNA sequence: TGTGCCAGCAGCCGTCCATTAGGCGGGGGCCCGAACACTGAAGCTTTCTTT. This gives the protein CASSRPLGGGPNTEAFF.